Shown below are 7 T cell receptor beta chains from a single sample sequenced in a study of T-cell reconstitution after alpha-beta-depleted transplantation in children. TCRbeta library construction was performed incorporating unique molecular identifiers. TCRdb called the PCR reads again in MiXCR, with one record for every CDR3 protein. The data contain a few hundred thousand distinct CDR3 sequences, around 15% of them seen just once; the ten biggest clones take up 25% to 30%. Sample: PBMCs, mostly from graft donor cells, taken 360 days after TCRalphabeta/CD19-depleted stem cell transplant. These receptors all stem from a boy less than two years old who had a stem cell transplant for Wiskott-Aldrich syndrome, so the T cells may come from the graft donor.

Many counts were recorded for this clonotype. V is TRBV20-1 and J is TRBJ2-3; D perhaps matches TRBD2 (5 bases). This CDR3 is built from 13 residues. Germline values: CDR1 DFQATT, CDR2 SNEGSKA (reference sequence). Trimming stripped 5 bases from V and 0 bases from J, with 9 bases between. The CDR3 reads CSASGLSTDTQYF. In nucleotides, the CDR3 is TGCAGTGCTTCCGGACTTAGCACAGATACGCAGTATTTT.

This clonotype was seen ten or more times. The chain is built from TRBV25-1 and TRBJ2-7; no reliable D call. CDR1 and CDR2 (germline): MGHDK, SYGVNS. V was pared by 2 bases and J by 6 bases, with 5 bases between. The CDR3 extends over 11 amino acids. The CDR3 DNA reads TGTGCCAGCAGTGAAGTCCGCGAGCAGTACTTC. It specifies CASSEVREQYF.

The chain employs TRBV15 and TRBJ1-6; D unresolved. CDR1 LNHNV and CDR2 YYDKDF come from the germline V gene (reference sequence). The CDR3 is 14 amino acids. V was clipped by 0 bases and J by 7 bases, with 7 bases between them. DNA for the CDR3: TGTGCCACCAGCAGAGAGGCAGCCAATTCACCCCTCCACTTT. Translating gives CATSREAANSPLHF.

The V gene is TRBV7-9, the J gene TRBJ2-7; D is perhaps TRBD1 (7 bases). Germline V gene sequence: CDR1 SEHNR, CDR2 FQNEAQ (reference sequence). V gave up 5 bases and J gave up 6 bases, with 26 bases separating them. The CDR3 extends over 17 amino acids. The CDR3 sequence: CASSIRRGTALEGEQYF. The CDR3 DNA reads TGTGCCAGCAGCATACGCCGGGGGACAGCCCTCGAAGGCGAGCAGTACTTC.

The chain employs TRBV27 and TRBJ2-1; unclear D gene. This CDR3 region has 14 residues. Trimming cost V 3 bases and J 4 bases, with 10 bases left between them. The germline V gene encodes CDR1 MNHEY and CDR2 SMNVEV (reference sequence). The CDR3 loop is CASSFHELYNEQFF. The CDR3 coding sequence is TGTGCCAGCAGTTTTCACGAACTATACAATGAGCAGTTCTTC.

This chain connects TRBV6-5 to TRBJ2-1; tentative D call: TRBD1 (6 bases). The CDR3 length is 15 residues. The V end was cut by 2 bases, the J end by 2 bases, with 10 bases between. The germline CDR1 and CDR2 sequences are MNHEY and SVGAGI. Here the CDR3 reads CASSYGGLAYNEQFF. In DNA, the CDR3 is TGTGCCAGCAGTTACGGGGGCCTCGCCTACAATGAGCAGTTCTTC.

This chain uses TRBV10-3 with TRBJ2-5, with D possibly being TRBD2 (5 bases). Trimming removed 3 bases from V and 2 bases from J, with 10 bases in between. CDR3 length equals 14 residues. Germline loops: CDR1 ENHRY, CDR2 SYGVKD. In nucleotides, the CDR3 is TGTGCCATCAGTGAAAATAGCGCTCAAGAGACCCAGTACTTC. Its protein is CAISENSAQETQYF.